This TCR beta chain stems from a study of Ad26.COV2.S vaccination and SARS-CoV-2 variants. The CDR3 length is 13 residues. In germline, CDR1 is KGHSH, CDR2 LQKENI. Trimming left V 6 bases short and J 4 bases short, with 12 bases between. TCRdb's copy holds only in-frame clones and misses some; the assay was immunoSEQ multiplex PCR. The sample has 200,000 to 250,000 clones; roughly 90% are singletons. Indicated treatment: 15 to 20 received Ad26.COV2.S at low or high dose, single or two shots; 5 received placebo; per-sample allocation not given. Sampling was done on day 63 after the first vaccine or placebo injection.

The chain uses TRBV18 and TRBJ1-1; tentatively, D is TRBD1 (5 bases). The clonotype was recovered from a person aged 18-65 years who received the Ad26.COV2.S COVID-19 vaccine or a placebo. The sample in question was peripheral blood, obtained in a trial of Ad26.COV2.S vaccine versus placebo. The CDR3 coding sequence is TGTGCCAGCTCGCGGGACGAACTCACTGAAGCTTTCTTT. Its translation: CASSRDELTEAFF.